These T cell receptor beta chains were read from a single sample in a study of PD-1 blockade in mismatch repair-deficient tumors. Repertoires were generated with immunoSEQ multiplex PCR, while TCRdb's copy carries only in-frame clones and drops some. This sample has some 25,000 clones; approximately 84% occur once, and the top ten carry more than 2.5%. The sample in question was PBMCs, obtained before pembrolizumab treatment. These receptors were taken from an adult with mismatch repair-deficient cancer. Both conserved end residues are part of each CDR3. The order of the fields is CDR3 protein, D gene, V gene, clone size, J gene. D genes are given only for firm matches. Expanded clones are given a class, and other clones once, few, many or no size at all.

cdr3_aa: CASSFGTGYEQYF; d_call: TRBD1; v_call: TRBV28; clone_size: NA; j_call: TRBJ2-7
cdr3_aa: CASSPREGEKLFF; d_call: NA; v_call: TRBV6-5; clone_size: once; j_call: TRBJ1-4
cdr3_aa: CASTPFLGTGGREQYF; d_call: TRBD1; v_call: TRBV28; clone_size: NA; j_call: TRBJ2-7
cdr3_aa: CSVEDVNTEAFF; d_call: NA; v_call: TRBV29-1; clone_size: NA; j_call: TRBJ1-1
cdr3_aa: CASSSPGLAGGYQETQYF; d_call: TRBD2; v_call: TRBV27; clone_size: NA; j_call: TRBJ2-5
cdr3_aa: CASSSGGGAGEKLFF; d_call: TRBD1; v_call: TRBV9; clone_size: NA; j_call: TRBJ1-4
cdr3_aa: CASPRADANYGYTF; d_call: NA; v_call: TRBV2; clone_size: NA; j_call: TRBJ1-2
cdr3_aa: CASSMGGGQETQYF; d_call: TRBD2; v_call: TRBV7-9; clone_size: NA; j_call: TRBJ2-5
cdr3_aa: CASSQEAGYNTIYF; d_call: NA; v_call: TRBV4-1; clone_size: NA; j_call: TRBJ1-3
cdr3_aa: CASRGLAADTQYF; d_call: TRBD2; v_call: TRBV6-1; clone_size: NA; j_call: TRBJ2-3
cdr3_aa: CASSILALASYNEQFF; d_call: TRBD2; v_call: TRBV19; clone_size: NA; j_call: TRBJ2-1
cdr3_aa: CASSLVVRVSEQFF; d_call: NA; v_call: TRBV7-6; clone_size: NA; j_call: TRBJ2-1
cdr3_aa: CASSRGRGAYNEQFF; d_call: NA; v_call: TRBV14; clone_size: NA; j_call: TRBJ2-1
cdr3_aa: CASSPPGQGASDTQYF; d_call: TRBD1; v_call: TRBV18; clone_size: NA; j_call: TRBJ2-3
cdr3_aa: CASSVSQRAGLDGYTF; d_call: NA; v_call: TRBV9; clone_size: NA; j_call: TRBJ1-2
cdr3_aa: CASSIGGGQGRGEAFF; d_call: TRBD1; v_call: TRBV19; clone_size: once; j_call: TRBJ1-1
cdr3_aa: CASTPGQGQPQHF; d_call: TRBD1; v_call: TRBV6-5; clone_size: NA; j_call: TRBJ1-5
cdr3_aa: CASSSDTLSSGANVLTF; d_call: NA; v_call: TRBV5-1; clone_size: NA; j_call: TRBJ2-6
cdr3_aa: CASSTFPGNTVYF; d_call: NA; v_call: TRBV14; clone_size: few; j_call: TRBJ1-3
cdr3_aa: CASIHGDRGDYGYTF; d_call: TRBD1; v_call: TRBV28; clone_size: NA; j_call: TRBJ1-2
cdr3_aa: CASTKGRVGVNTEAFF; d_call: NA; v_call: TRBV19; clone_size: NA; j_call: TRBJ1-1
cdr3_aa: CASSEIPDRGGPLAKNIQYF; d_call: TRBD1; v_call: TRBV10-2; clone_size: NA; j_call: TRBJ2-4
cdr3_aa: CASSPPGQPYEQYF; d_call: TRBD1; v_call: TRBV4-1; clone_size: NA; j_call: TRBJ2-7
cdr3_aa: CASSLTGGYSRNTIYF; d_call: TRBD1; v_call: TRBV5-1; clone_size: NA; j_call: TRBJ1-3
cdr3_aa: CASSTNTGKYEQYF; d_call: NA; v_call: TRBV28; clone_size: NA; j_call: TRBJ2-7
cdr3_aa: CASRDYTYEQYF; d_call: NA; v_call: TRBV6-1; clone_size: NA; j_call: TRBJ2-7
cdr3_aa: CASSLRGGWRMTQYF; d_call: TRBD2; v_call: TRBV27; clone_size: once; j_call: TRBJ2-5
cdr3_aa: CASQGAATEAFF; d_call: TRBD1; v_call: TRBV30; clone_size: NA; j_call: TRBJ1-1
cdr3_aa: CASSLSIVRGETQYF; d_call: NA; v_call: TRBV7-8; clone_size: once; j_call: TRBJ2-5
cdr3_aa: CAGRTGASYEQYF; d_call: TRBD1; v_call: TRBV30; clone_size: NA; j_call: TRBJ2-7
cdr3_aa: CASSPDRGDSPLHF; d_call: TRBD1; v_call: TRBV18; clone_size: once; j_call: TRBJ1-6
cdr3_aa: CASSEYQGSSGYTF; d_call: NA; v_call: TRBV6-1; clone_size: NA; j_call: TRBJ1-2
cdr3_aa: CASSPGNWEQYF; d_call: NA; v_call: TRBV2; clone_size: NA; j_call: TRBJ2-7
cdr3_aa: CASSGQLGVEQFF; d_call: NA; v_call: TRBV2; clone_size: NA; j_call: TRBJ2-1
cdr3_aa: CASSSPGLAGADTQYF; d_call: TRBD2; v_call: TRBV5-1; clone_size: NA; j_call: TRBJ2-3
cdr3_aa: CASSICSYEQYF; d_call: NA; v_call: TRBV21-1; clone_size: once; j_call: TRBJ2-7
cdr3_aa: CASSLPLAGYRDTQYF; d_call: NA; v_call: TRBV7-3; clone_size: NA; j_call: TRBJ2-3
cdr3_aa: CANPTGLGTGANVLTF; d_call: TRBD1; v_call: TRBV7-9; clone_size: NA; j_call: TRBJ2-6
cdr3_aa: CASSLVTGAEQYF; d_call: TRBD1; v_call: TRBV11-2; clone_size: NA; j_call: TRBJ2-7
cdr3_aa: CASSLAGQISGNTIYF; d_call: TRBD1; v_call: TRBV5-1; clone_size: NA; j_call: TRBJ1-3
cdr3_aa: CASSLEPDRGYTF; d_call: NA; v_call: TRBV28; clone_size: few; j_call: TRBJ1-2
cdr3_aa: CASSRGVRPRKESGYTF; d_call: NA; v_call: TRBV19; clone_size: NA; j_call: TRBJ1-2
cdr3_aa: CASSREGPYEQYF; d_call: TRBD2; v_call: TRBV6-1; clone_size: NA; j_call: TRBJ2-7